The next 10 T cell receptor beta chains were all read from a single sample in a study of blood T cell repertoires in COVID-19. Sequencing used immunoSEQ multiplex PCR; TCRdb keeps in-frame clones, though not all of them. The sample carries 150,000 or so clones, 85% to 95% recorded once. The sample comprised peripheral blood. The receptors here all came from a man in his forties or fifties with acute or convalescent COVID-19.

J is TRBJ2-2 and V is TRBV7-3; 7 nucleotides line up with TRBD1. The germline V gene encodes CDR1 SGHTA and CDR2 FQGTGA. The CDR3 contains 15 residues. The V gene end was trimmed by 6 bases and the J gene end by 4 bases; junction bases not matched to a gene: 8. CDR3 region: CASRPTGTVTGELFF. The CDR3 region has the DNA TGTGCCAGCAGACCGACCGGGACAGTCACCGGGGAGCTGTTTTTT.

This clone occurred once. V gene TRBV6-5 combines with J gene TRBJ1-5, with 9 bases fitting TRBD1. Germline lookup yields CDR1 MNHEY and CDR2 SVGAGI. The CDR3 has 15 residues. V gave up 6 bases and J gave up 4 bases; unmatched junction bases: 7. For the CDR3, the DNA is TGTGCCAGCAGACAGGGGGCCCCGCCGAATCAGCCCCAGCATTTT. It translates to CASRQGAPPNQPQHF.

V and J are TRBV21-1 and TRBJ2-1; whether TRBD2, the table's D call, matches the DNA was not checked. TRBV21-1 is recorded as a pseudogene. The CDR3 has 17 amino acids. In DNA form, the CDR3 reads TGTGCCAGCAGCAAAGAGGCGGAGGTCATGGAAAGCAATGAGCAGTTCTTC. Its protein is CASSKEAEVMESNEQFF.

CDR3 nucleotides: TGTGCCAGCAGCCAAGTTACCCAGGTACCCCAGTACTTC. This sequence encodes CASSQVTQVPQYF. The rearrangement uses TRBV14 and TRBJ2-5, with D hard to call. The CDR3 contains 13 residues. Deletions cut 1 base from V and 9 bases from J, with 12 bases between. Germline V gene lookup returns CDR1 SGHDN and CDR2 FVKESK.

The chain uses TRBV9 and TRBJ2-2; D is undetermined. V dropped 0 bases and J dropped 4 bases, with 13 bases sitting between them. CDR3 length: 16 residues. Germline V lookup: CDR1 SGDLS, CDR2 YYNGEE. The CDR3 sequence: CASSVVSSLVTGELFF. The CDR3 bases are TGTGCCAGCAGCGTAGTATCTAGTCTCGTCACCGGGGAGCTGTTTTTT.

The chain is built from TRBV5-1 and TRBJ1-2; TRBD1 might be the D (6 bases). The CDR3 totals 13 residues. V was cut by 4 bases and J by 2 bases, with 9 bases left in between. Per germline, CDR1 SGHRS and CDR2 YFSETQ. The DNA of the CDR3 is TGCGCCAGCAGCCCGACAGGAAACTATGGCTACACCTTC. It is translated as CASSPTGNYGYTF.

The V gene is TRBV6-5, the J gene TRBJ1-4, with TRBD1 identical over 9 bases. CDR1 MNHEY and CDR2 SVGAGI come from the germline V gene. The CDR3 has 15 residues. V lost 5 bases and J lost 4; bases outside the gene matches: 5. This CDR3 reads CASSRDRGNNEKLFF. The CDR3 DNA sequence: TGTGCCAGCAGTAGAGACAGGGGGAATAATGAAAAACTGTTTTTT.

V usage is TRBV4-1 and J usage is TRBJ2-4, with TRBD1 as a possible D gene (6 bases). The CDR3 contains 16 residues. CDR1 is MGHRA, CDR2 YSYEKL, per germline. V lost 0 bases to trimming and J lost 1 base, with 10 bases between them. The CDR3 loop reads CASSQDGTNAKNIQYF. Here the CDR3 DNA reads TGCGCCAGCAGCCAAGATGGGACAAACGCCAAAAACATTCAGTACTTC.

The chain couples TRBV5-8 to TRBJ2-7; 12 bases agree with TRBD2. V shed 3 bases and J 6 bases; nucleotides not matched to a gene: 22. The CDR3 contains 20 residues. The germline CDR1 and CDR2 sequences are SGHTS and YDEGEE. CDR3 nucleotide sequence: TGTGCCAGCAGCTATAGACCTAGCGGGGGGGCCGTTTTCCCCGGGGGCGAGCAGTACGTC. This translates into CASSYRPSGGAVFPGGEQYV.

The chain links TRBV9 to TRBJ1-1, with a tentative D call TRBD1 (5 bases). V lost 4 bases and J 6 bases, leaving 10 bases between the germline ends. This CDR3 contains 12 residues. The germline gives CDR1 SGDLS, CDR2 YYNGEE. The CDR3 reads CASSTGGPEAFF. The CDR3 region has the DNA TGTGCCAGCAGCACAGGAGGGCCTGAAGCTTTCTTT.